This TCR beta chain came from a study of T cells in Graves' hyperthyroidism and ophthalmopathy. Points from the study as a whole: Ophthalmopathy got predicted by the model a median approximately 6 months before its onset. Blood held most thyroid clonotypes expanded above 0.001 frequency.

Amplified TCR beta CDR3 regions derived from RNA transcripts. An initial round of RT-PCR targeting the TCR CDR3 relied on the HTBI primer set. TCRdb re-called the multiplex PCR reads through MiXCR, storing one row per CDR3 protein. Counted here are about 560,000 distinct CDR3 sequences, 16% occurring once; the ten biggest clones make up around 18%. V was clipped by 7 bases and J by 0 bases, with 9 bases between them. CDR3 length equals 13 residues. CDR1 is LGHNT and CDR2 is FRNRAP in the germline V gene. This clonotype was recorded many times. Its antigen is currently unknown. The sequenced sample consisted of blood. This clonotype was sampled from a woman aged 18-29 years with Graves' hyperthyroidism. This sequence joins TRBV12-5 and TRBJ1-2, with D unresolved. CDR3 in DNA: TGTGCTAGTGTCAAGGATACTAACTATGGCTACACCTTC. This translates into CASVKDTNYGYTF.